This T cell receptor (beta chain) was profiled in a study of response to subunit inactivated influenza vaccine. TCRdb fed the RT-PCR reads into MiXCR, producing one record per CDR3 protein. The table records 540,000 or so distinct CDR3 sequences, 10% to 15% of them present only once. As concerns this clonotype: Its antigen remains unknown.

CDR1 and CDR2 from the germline V gene are SEHNR and FQNEAQ (reference sequence). CDR3 size: 13 residues. V lost 1 base and J 7 bases, leaving 10 bases between the germline ends. Findings and limits, study-wide: Authors proposed each seasonal influenza vaccination draws in few new T cells.

This TCR was sampled from a middle-aged man who received an inactivated influenza vaccine. This material consisted of PBMCs from blood, taken 45 days after vaccination. J is TRBJ1-2 and V is TRBV7-9; no clear D. The CDR3 sequence is CASSLEKGSGYTF. CDR3 nucleotides: TGTGCCAGCAGCTTAGAGAAGGGATCTGGCTACACCTTC.